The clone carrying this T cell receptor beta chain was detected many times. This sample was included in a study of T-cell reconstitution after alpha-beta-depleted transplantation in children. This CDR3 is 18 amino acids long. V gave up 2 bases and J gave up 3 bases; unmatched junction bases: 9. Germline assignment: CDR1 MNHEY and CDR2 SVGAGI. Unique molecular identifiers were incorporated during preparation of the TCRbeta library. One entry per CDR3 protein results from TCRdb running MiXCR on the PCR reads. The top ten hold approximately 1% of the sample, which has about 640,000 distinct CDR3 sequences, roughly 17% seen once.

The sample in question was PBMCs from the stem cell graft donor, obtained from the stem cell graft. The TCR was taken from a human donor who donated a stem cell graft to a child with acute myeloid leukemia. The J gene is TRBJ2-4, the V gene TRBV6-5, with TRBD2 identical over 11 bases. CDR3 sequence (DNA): TGTGCCAGCAGTTACGGGCTAGCGGGGGGTGTAATCAAAAACATTCAGTACTTC. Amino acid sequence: CASSYGLAGGVIKNIQYF.